The clone carrying this T cell receptor (beta chain) was observed once. The data derive from a study of radiotherapy plus CTLA-4 blockade in lung cancer. Germline CDR1 reads LNHDA; CDR2 reads SQIVND (reference sequence). V dropped 1 base and J dropped 6 bases, with 12 bases sitting between them. The CDR3 contains 14 residues. Using immunoSEQ multiplex PCR, the repertoire was profiled, and TCRdb retains in-frame clones only, with some absent. The table lists approximately 52,000 clones, roughly 80% of them singletons. The chain joins TRBV19 to TRBJ2-5, with D maybe TRBD2 (5 bases). The sample consisted of peripheral blood, taken from a patient treated with radiotherapy plus ipilimumab. The receptor was derived from a human donor with non-small cell lung cancer who had a complete response to radiotherapy plus ipilimumab. CDR3 loop: CASSIGAAGKTQYF. DNA for the CDR3: TGTGCCAGTAGTATAGGTGCCGCCGGGAAGACCCAGTACTTC.